Below are 25 T cell receptor beta chains sequenced from a single sample in a study of T cells after yellow fever vaccination. TCRdb redid the calling of the 5' RACE reads with MiXCR, one entry per CDR3 protein. The profile shows around 200,000 distinct CDR3 sequences, approximately 9.9% of them singletons. The material sequenced was CD8+ T cells sorted from PBMCs, taken 15 days after the yellow fever booster vaccination. The receptors here all came from a man aged 18 to 29 who received the YFV17D yellow fever vaccine.

V is TRBV7-9 and J is TRBJ2-7, with D hard to call. Germline loops: CDR1 SEHNR, CDR2 FQNEAQ (reference sequence). Trimming pared 1 base from V and 4 bases from J, leaving 11 bases between. The CDR3 is 14 amino acids. DNA of the CDR3: TGTGCCAGCAGCTTAGGGGAAAACCCATACGAGCAGTACGTC. Its protein product is CASSLGENPYEQYV.

This clonotype was detected only a few times. The V and J genes are TRBV6-7 and TRBJ2-7; D gene unclear. TRBV6-7 is an ORF for which the function is uncertain. This CDR3 region has 11 residues. V was pared by 7 bases and J by 5 bases, with 9 bases between. The DNA for the CDR3 is TGTGCCAGCACCACATGTAACGAGCAGTACGTC. Translated, it gives CASTTCNEQYV.

The chain couples TRBV7-2 to TRBJ2-5; possible D gene TRBD1, 5 bases. CDR1 and CDR2 (germline): SGHTA, FQGNSA. The ends were cut back, 5 bases at V and 5 bases at J, with 18 bases in the middle. The CDR3 length is 15 residues. Written as DNA, the CDR3 is TGTGCCAGCAGCCCCACCGGCAGGGCGCGGGAGACCCAGTACTTC. Its protein is CASSPTGRARETQYF. Full variable domain (missing parts from reference TRBV7-2 and TRBJ2-5): GAGVSQSPSNKVTEKGKDVELRCDPISGHTALYWYRQSLGQGLEFLIYFQGNSAPDKSGLPSDRFSAERTGGSVSTLTIQRTQQEDSAVYLCASSPTGRARETQYFGPGTRLLVL.

The table lists this clonotype with a few counts. V gene TRBV29-1 combines with J gene TRBJ2-3, with 7 nucleotides matching TRBD2. Germline CDR1 reads SQVTM; CDR2 reads ANQGSEA. CDR3 length: 11 residues. V lost 8 bases, J lost 9 bases, and 8 bases stayed unmatched. CDR3 residues: CSSLGGGTQYF. CDR3 DNA sequence: TGCAGCTCCTTGGGGGGAGGGACGCAGTATTTT.

This chain joins TRBV4-3 and TRBJ2-7, with TRBD2 matching 12 bases. Germline V gene data show CDR1 as LGHNA and CDR2 as YSLEER. With V trimmed by 0 bases and J by 9 bases, 12 bases remained unmatched. This CDR3 region has 17 residues. The CDR3 sequence is CASSQDLAGGLFNGQYF. For the CDR3, the DNA is TGCGCCAGCAGCCAAGACCTAGCGGGGGGGCTCTTCAACGGGCAGTACTTC.

This clonotype turned up a few times. The chain employs TRBV20-1 and TRBJ2-5; D is undetermined. Between the trimmed V and J ends, which lost 0 bases and 7 bases, there was a span of 18 bases. The CDR3 length is 15 residues. Germline CDR1 reads DFQATT; CDR2 reads SNEGSKA (reference sequence). DNA of the CDR3: TGCAGTGCTAGAGATCGTTACAGCTCAAGACGGACCCAGTACTTC. Amino acids: CSARDRYSSRRTQYF.

This clonotype was recorded a few times. CDR3 sequence (DNA): TGTGCCAGCAGCCAAGAAGGGGCGTGGCGGGGGACAGATACGCAGTATTTT. Encoded protein: CASSQEGAWRGTDTQYF. This chain uses TRBV3-1 with TRBJ2-3; TRBD2 matches 7 bases. The germline V gene encodes CDR1 LGHDT and CDR2 YNNKEL (reference sequence). V dropped 0 bases and J dropped 3; count of bases not matched to a gene: 9. This CDR3 is 17 amino acids long.

V gene TRBV24-1 combines with J gene TRBJ2-5; no clear D gene. The germline CDR1 and CDR2 sequences are KGHDR and SFDVKD. The ends were cut back, 3 bases at V and 5 bases at J, with 6 bases in the middle. The CDR3 is 12 residues long. CDR3 sequence (DNA): TGTGCCACCAGTGATAACCGGGAGACCCAGTACTTC. It encodes CATSDNRETQYF.

Turning to this clonotype: A much larger clone differs by one base, so this may be a read error. V gene TRBV6-5 combines with J gene TRBJ2-7; tentatively, D is TRBD1 (6 bases). CDR1 is MNHEY and CDR2 is SVGAGI in the germline V gene. CDR3 size: 16 residues. The V end was cut by 6 bases, the J end by 3 bases, with 21 bases between. This chain's CDR3 is CASSPRKTGLDYEQYF. CDR3 in DNA: TGTGCCAGCAGCCCCCGCAAAACAGGGTTAGACTACGAGCAGTACTTC.

This clonotype was seen a handful of times. CDR3 in amino acids: CASRQSVGGLDTQYF. The CDR3 nucleotides are TGTGCCAGCAGGCAGTCGGTGGGGGGCCTTGATACGCAGTATTTT. V gene TRBV2 combines with J gene TRBJ2-3; D may match TRBD1 or TRBD2 (6 bases each). Per germline, CDR1 SNHLY and CDR2 FYNNEI. The CDR3 sequence is 15 residues long. With 6 bases removed from V and 6 bases from J, the gap between germline ends came to 19 bases.

This clonotype was found a few times. The chain recombines TRBV11-2 with TRBJ1-1; possibly TRBD1 for D (5 bases). The CDR3 spans 17 residues. V was pared by 1 base and J by 1 base, with 16 bases between. The V gene's germline CDR1 is SGHAT and CDR2 FQNNGV. In nucleotides, the CDR3 is TGTGCCAGCAGCTTAGCGCGGGGGGAGCAGTGGAACACTGAAGCTTTCTTT. Amino acids: CASSLARGEQWNTEAFF.

This clonotype was observed a few times. The chain uses TRBV28 and TRBJ2-1; tentatively, D is TRBD2 (5 bases). Germline CDR1 reads MDHEN; CDR2 reads SYDVKM. Trimming cost V 7 bases and J 0 bases, with 10 bases left between them. This CDR3 comprises 14 residues. CDR3 nucleotide sequence: TGTGCCAGCAAGAGGGCAAGCTCCTACAATGAGCAGTTCTTC. Translation: CASKRASSYNEQFF. The full variable domain, its missing parts supplied by reference TRBV28 and TRBJ2-1, is DVKVTQSSRYLVKRTGEKVFLECVQDMDHENMFWYRQDPGLGLRLIYFSYDVKMKEKGDIPEGYSVSREKKERFSLILESASTNQTSMYLCASKRASSYNEQFFGPGTRLTVL.

The chain employs TRBV7-9 and TRBJ2-1; D uncertain. In germline, CDR1 is SEHNR, CDR2 FQNEAQ (reference sequence). The V gene lost 5 bases and the J gene lost 8 bases, with 22 bases spanning the gap. The CDR3 is 16 residues long. The CDR3: CASSLTRQSLLDEQFF. The CDR3 DNA sequence: TGTGCCAGCAGCCTGACACGGCAATCTCTTTTGGATGAGCAGTTCTTC.

This clonotype was found a few times. This chain uses TRBV4-3 with TRBJ2-3; 8 bases agree with TRBD2. Germline loops: CDR1 LGHNA, CDR2 YSLEER. The CDR3 spans 15 residues. Trimming at V came to 2 bases and at J to 6 bases, leaving 7 bases not matched to a gene. The CDR3 DNA follows: TGCGCCAGCAGCCAAAATGTAGCGGGGACGGATACGCAGTATTTT. It is translated as CASSQNVAGTDTQYF.

The chain has TRBV21-1 and TRBJ2-7; TRBD1, the table's D call, lacks a check against the DNA. TRBV21-1 is listed as a pseudogene. The CDR3 is 15 amino acids. The CDR3 loop reads CASSKGGTGVYEQYV. The CDR3 DNA reads as TGTGCCAGCAGCAAAGGTGGGACAGGGGTATACGAGCAGTACGTC.

The V call is TRBV5-6, the J call TRBJ2-1, with a weak D call TRBD2 (6 bases). V was pared by 4 bases and J by 11 bases, with 22 bases between. Germline V gene lookup returns CDR1 SGHDT and CDR2 YYEEEE. This CDR3 is built from 15 residues. The CDR3: CASSTAGTGLAKQFF. The CDR3 nucleotides are TGTGCCAGCAGCACCGCCGGGACTGGCCTCGCCAAGCAGTTCTTC.

This clonotype was seen a few times. The J gene is TRBJ2-3, the V gene TRBV12-3 or TRBV12-4, with no clear D. Trimming pared 6 bases from V and 0 bases from J, leaving 10 bases between. CDR3 length equals 14 residues. The CDR3 DNA reads as TGTGCCAGCAGAGGGCCATCCAGCACAGATACGCAGTATTTT. It is translated as CASRGPSSTDTQYF.

The chain joins TRBV7-3 to TRBJ1-1; tentatively, D is TRBD1 (5 bases). The CDR3 runs 14 residues. CDR1 is SGHTA and CDR2 is FQGTGA in the germline V gene. Trimming stripped 2 bases from V and 1 base from J, with 8 bases between. The CDR3 DNA sequence: TGTGCCAGCAGCTTAGGGGGACGGAACACTGAAGCTTTCTTT. Protein product: CASSLGGRNTEAFF. Combining the CDR3 with reference TRBV7-3 and TRBJ1-1 gives the whole variable domain GAGVSQTPSNKVTEKGKYVELRCDPISGHTALYWYRQSLGQGPEFLIYFQGTGAADDSGLPNDRFFAVRPEGSVSTLKIQRTERGDSAVYLCASSLGGRNTEAFFGQGTRLTVV.

The chain couples TRBV19 to TRBJ2-7; D is tentatively TRBD1 or TRBD2 (5 bases each). V was trimmed by 3 bases and J by 0 bases, leaving 6 bases between them. The CDR3 runs to 13 residues. The V gene's germline CDR1 is LNHDA and CDR2 SQIVND (reference sequence). The CDR3 region is CASSMGTSYEQYF. For the CDR3, the DNA is TGTGCCAGTAGTATGGGGACCTCCTACGAGCAGTACTTC.

This clonotype was recorded many times. The rearrangement links TRBV4-2 to TRBJ2-7; D may be TRBD1 (5 bases). The CDR3 loop spans 16 amino acids. Germline loops: CDR1 LGHNA, CDR2 YNFKEQ. V was trimmed by 0 bases and J by 0 bases, leaving 12 bases between them. The CDR3 DNA sequence: TGTGCCAGCAGCCAAGATGGGGCCATCCCCTCCTACGAGCAGTACTTC. Residues: CASSQDGAIPSYEQYF.

This clonotype was counted a few times. The chain is built from TRBV12-5 and TRBJ2-7, with 8 positions matching TRBD1. The J segment lost 3 bases and the V segment lost 5 bases, leaving 6 bases of the junction unmatched. CDR1 and CDR2 from the germline V gene are LGHNT and FRNRAP. The CDR3 runs 14 residues. Written as DNA, the CDR3 is TGTGCTAGTGGTCGGTGGACAGGGAACTACGAGCAGTACTTC. Its translation: CASGRWTGNYEQYF.

This chain uses TRBV9 with TRBJ1-4; 10 bases fit TRBD1. CDR1 and CDR2 (germline): SGDLS, YYNGEE. The V gene end was trimmed by 0 bases and the J gene end by 7 bases; junction bases not matched to a gene: 3. This CDR3 has 15 amino acids. CDR3 DNA sequence: TGTGCCAGCAGCGTAGTCGGGACAGGGGTTGAAAAACTGTTTTTT. It is translated as CASSVVGTGVEKLFF.

This sequence joins TRBV7-9 and TRBJ2-2; D remains ambiguous. The V end lost 4 bases, the J end lost 4 bases, and 13 bases lay between the germline ends. Germline V gene data show CDR1 as SEHNR and CDR2 as FQNEAQ (reference sequence). This CDR3 region has 15 residues. CDR3 protein: CASSSPIGPTGELFF. In DNA form, the CDR3 reads TGTGCCAGCAGCTCCCCTATAGGGCCCACCGGGGAGCTGTTTTTT.

The chain couples TRBV3-1 to TRBJ2-6; possibly TRBD2 for D (5 bases). The CDR3 is 20 residues long. Between the trimmed V and J ends, which lost 4 bases and 0 bases, there was a span of 22 bases. Germline-derived CDR1 and CDR2 are LGHDT and YNNKEL (reference sequence). The CDR3 protein is CASSPGIFRGPPSGANVLTF. DNA for the CDR3: TGTGCCAGCAGCCCGGGGATATTCCGGGGTCCCCCCTCTGGGGCCAACGTCCTGACTTTC.

This chain uses TRBV7-6 with TRBJ2-5; the D gene is possibly TRBD2 (5 bases). Germline loops: CDR1 SGHVS, CDR2 FNYEAQ. V was clipped by 8 bases and J by 2 bases, with 9 bases between them. The CDR3 is 12 amino acids. CDR3 residues: CASRGLQETQYF. CDR3 bases: TGTGCCAGCCGGGGTTTACAAGAGACCCAGTACTTC.